This TCR beta chain comes out of a study of blood T cell repertoires in COVID-19. Germline loops: CDR1 KGHSH, CDR2 LQKENI. This CDR3 region has 16 residues. The ends lost 3 bases at V and 0 bases at J; junction bases unmatched: 6. Individuals aged roughly 18 to 95 years were recruited from about two dozen US areas. Which cohort a participant joined came from the clinical history participants gave. Original analysis: Reference gene primer amplification gave nucleated cell count estimates. Profiled with immunoSEQ multiplex PCR; TCRdb holds only in-frame clones, not every one. V and J calls and clone size are as listed in that table; D and trimming were resolved from the DNA. The table has approximately 230,000 clones, approximately 82% seen once.

The source is a man aged 35-49 years who had recovered from COVID-19. The chain uses TRBV18 and TRBJ1-1; 8 bases line up with TRBD1. Sequencing input: PBMCs or T cells enriched from blood (not recorded which). CDR3 amino acids: CASSPSMTGVNTEAFF. CDR3 coding DNA: TGTGCCAGCTCACCCTCAATGACAGGGGTGAACACTGAAGCTTTCTTT.